These 26 T cell receptor beta chains were all obtained from the same sample, sequenced in a study of cytomegalovirus exposure and HLA in healthy donors. This PCR relied on a set of 60 Vbeta primers and 13 Jbeta primers. Clones were sequenced by immunoSEQ multiplex PCR, and TCRdb holds only the in-frame ones, with some missing. Its listing shows 130,000 or so clones. Sequenced sample: PBMCs. These receptors originate from a woman in her late teens or twenties in good health and CMV-seronegative.

The chain recombines TRBV19 with TRBJ2-2, with D perhaps TRBD1 (6 bases). The CDR3 is 17 amino acids. CDR1 is LNHDA, CDR2 SQIVND, per germline (reference sequence). With 4 bases removed from V and 5 bases from J, the gap between germline ends came to 20 bases. This CDR3 reads CASSNTPRQAVTGELFF. The CDR3 nucleotides read TGTGCCAGTAGTAACACCCCCCGACAGGCGGTAACCGGGGAGCTGTTTTTT.

V and J are TRBV5-6 and TRBJ2-2, with D possibly matching TRBD1 (6 bases). Trimming left V 2 bases short and J 3 bases short, with 14 bases between. Germline CDR1 and CDR2: SGHDT and YYEEEE. The CDR3 has 16 amino acids. The CDR3 protein is CASSFSGTQDTGELFF. CDR3 DNA: TGTGCCAGCAGCTTCTCCGGGACACAGGACACCGGGGAGCTGTTTTTT.

The rearrangement links TRBV18 to TRBJ2-3, with TRBD1 matching over 7 bases. With V trimmed by 8 bases and J by 2 bases, 19 bases remained unmatched. This CDR3 spans 18 amino acids. Per germline, CDR1 KGHSH and CDR2 LQKENI. The CDR3 region has the DNA TGTGCCAGCCAAAGAACCGGGACAGACCACTTACTCACAGATACGCAGTATTTT. Translating gives CASQRTGTDHLLTDTQYF.

V and J are TRBV2 and TRBJ2-2; D perhaps matches TRBD2 (5 bases). Looked up from germline, CDR1 is SNHLY and CDR2 is FYNNEI. This CDR3 region has 14 residues. The ends were cut back, 2 bases at V and 5 bases at J, with 9 bases in the middle. The CDR3: CASSELALTGELFF. CDR3 bases: TGTGCCAGCAGTGAACTAGCCCTGACCGGGGAGCTGTTTTTT.

The chain employs TRBV7-8 and TRBJ1-3; possible D gene TRBD1, 6 bases. V gave up 1 base and J gave up 0 bases, with 13 bases separating them. Germline loops: CDR1 SGHVS, CDR2 FQNEAQ. The CDR3 length is 17 residues. This chain's CDR3 is CASSLEGGGGSGNTIYF. DNA of the CDR3: TGTGCCAGCAGCTTAGAGGGAGGGGGGGGCTCTGGAAACACCATATATTTT.

The chain combines TRBV6-1 with TRBJ2-3, with TRBD1 matching 10 bases. Germline V CDR1 and CDR2: MNHNS, SASEGT. This CDR3 is built from 15 residues. Germline trimming cut 6 bases from V and 0 bases from J; bases unmatched to any gene: 3. CDR3 nucleotides: TGTGCCAGCAGGGGGGACAGGGGAAGCACAGATACGCAGTATTTT. Translated: CASRGDRGSTDTQYF.

V is TRBV13 and J is TRBJ2-5, with TRBD1 matching 8 bases. The CDR3 contains 14 residues. Germline V CDR1 and CDR2: PRHDT, FYEKMQ (reference sequence). The ends lost 5 bases at V and 3 bases at J; junction bases unmatched: 5. The CDR3 region is CASSISQGEETQYF. CDR3 nucleotide sequence: TGTGCCAGCAGCATATCACAGGGGGAAGAGACCCAGTACTTC.

This sequence joins TRBV7-2 and TRBJ2-7, with D possibly TRBD2 on 6 matching bases. Per the germline V gene, CDR1 is SGHTA and CDR2 is FQGNSA. The CDR3 runs to 17 residues. V was cut by 1 base and J by 0 bases, with 16 bases left in between. CDR3: CASSLEGVGGDSYEQYV. The CDR3 nucleotides are TGTGCCAGCAGCTTAGAAGGGGTTGGAGGGGACTCCTACGAGCAGTACGTC.

The gene calls are TRBV6-1 and TRBJ2-7, with TRBD2 matching 13 bases. V dropped 4 bases and J dropped 5; count of bases not matched to a gene: 2. CDR3 length: 14 amino acids. Germline CDR1 is MNHNS and CDR2 is SASEGT. The CDR3 DNA follows: TGTGCCAGCAGTGGTGGACTAGCGGGAGACGAGCAGTACGTC. Protein product: CASSGGLAGDEQYV.

This chain uses TRBV5-1 with TRBJ1-4; 11 nucleotides agree with TRBD1. The junction had 4 bases not matched to a gene; V was cut back by 4 bases and J by 5 bases. CDR3 length: 15 residues. Germline V CDR1 and CDR2: SGHRS, YFSETQ. The chain's CDR3 is CASSNGDRGNEKLFF. The CDR3 DNA reads TGCGCCAGCAGCAACGGGGACAGGGGGAATGAAAAACTGTTTTTT.

This sequence joins TRBV10-3 and TRBJ2-7; no definite D call. Germline V CDR1 and CDR2: ENHRY, SYGVKD. Trimming shortened V by 0 bases and J by 2 bases, and 8 bases separated the two germline ends. The CDR3 has 14 amino acids. CDR3 DNA: TGTGCCATCAGTGAGTCTTTAGCAACCTACGAGCAGTACTTC. Its protein is CAISESLATYEQYF.

This chain connects TRBV27 to TRBJ2-3, with unresolved D. The CDR3 has 13 residues. Trimming left V 5 bases short and J 1 base short, with 7 bases between. CDR1 is MNHEY and CDR2 is SMNVEV in the germline V gene (reference sequence). The chain's CDR3 is CASSAQGTDTQYF. The CDR3 DNA sequence: TGTGCCAGCAGTGCCCAGGGCACAGATACGCAGTATTTT.

This chain links TRBV4-1 with TRBJ1-3, with D unclear. CDR3 length equals 13 residues. V gave up 4 bases and J gave up 9 bases, with 13 bases separating them. The V gene's germline CDR1 is MGHRA and CDR2 YSYEKL. The CDR3 DNA follows: TGCGCCAGCAGCCGCCTAGGAGTCGGCACCATATATTTT. Amino acids: CASSRLGVGTIYF.

The chain joins TRBV7-2 to TRBJ2-3; TRBD2 is a possible D gene (6 bases). V was clipped by 3 bases and J by 5 bases, with 15 bases between them. This CDR3 has 15 amino acids. Germline V CDR1 and CDR2: SGHTA, FQGNSA. The CDR3 DNA reads TGTGCCAGCAGCTTCGGGGCTAGCGTGAAAGATACGCAGTATTTT. Residues: CASSFGASVKDTQYF.

J is TRBJ2-7 and V is TRBV6-6; D might be TRBD1 (7 bases). The V end lost 7 bases, the J end lost 4 bases, and 8 bases lay between the germline ends. Germline V CDR1 and CDR2: MNHNY, SVGAGI (reference sequence). There are 11 residues in the CDR3. This CDR3 reads CASTGGYEQYV. The CDR3 DNA sequence: TGTGCCAGCACAGGGGGGTACGAGCAGTACGTC.

The chain recombines TRBV5-5 with TRBJ2-2, with a weak D call TRBD1 (5 bases). CDR1 and CDR2 (germline): SGHKS, YYEKEE (reference sequence). This CDR3 has 16 amino acids. V was trimmed by 5 bases and J by 3 bases, leaving 17 bases between them. In DNA, the CDR3 is TGTGCCAGCAGGAGACAGCCGCAAGGGGACACCGGGGAGCTGTTTTTT. The encoded protein is CASRRQPQGDTGELFF.

The chain is built from TRBV5-6 and TRBJ2-2; the match to TRBD2 covers 8 bases. J gave up 5 bases and V 4 bases, and 13 bases lay outside the gene matches. The germline CDR1 and CDR2 sequences are SGHDT and YYEEEE. The length of the CDR3 is 17 residues. CDR3 region: CASSQPDAGGDTGELFF. As DNA, the CDR3 is TGTGCCAGCAGCCAACCCGACGCGGGAGGAGATACCGGGGAGCTGTTTTTT.

This chain uses TRBV5-8 with TRBJ2-2, with D possibly matching TRBD2 (6 bases). The CDR3 extends over 15 amino acids. V lost 5 bases, J lost 4 bases, and 15 bases lay in between. The germline V gene encodes CDR1 SGHTS and CDR2 YDEGEE. The CDR3 DNA is TGTGCCAGCAGTTTGCCCGGGACTTTCACCGGGGAGCTGTTTTTT. This encodes CASSLPGTFTGELFF. Based on the CDR3 plus reference TRBV5-8 and TRBJ2-2, the full variable domain is EAGVTQSPTHLIKTRGQQATLRCSPISGHTSVYWYQQALGLGLQFLLWYDEGEERNRGNFPPRFSGRQFPNYSSELNVNALELEDSALYLCASSLPGTFTGELFFGEGSRLTVL.

CDR3 nucleotide sequence: TGTGCCAGCAGCCCAAAGCGGGAGAGGGGTGAGCAGTTCTTC. Translation gives CASSPKRERGEQFF. The chain has TRBV7-2 and TRBJ2-1; the match to TRBD2 covers 8 bases. V dropped 5 bases and J dropped 9; count of bases not matched to a gene: 9. CDR3 size: 14 residues. The germline CDR1 and CDR2 sequences are SGHTA and FQGNSA.

The V and J genes are TRBV6-5 and TRBJ1-2; 7 positions agree with TRBD1. V lost 5 bases, J lost 4 bases, and 10 bases stayed unmatched. Germline CDR1 reads MNHEY; CDR2 reads SVGAGI. This CDR3 is 15 amino acids long. The CDR3 protein is CASSLQTGLSYGYTF. The CDR3 coding sequence is TGTGCCAGCAGTCTTCAGACAGGGTTATCCTATGGCTACACCTTC.

The rearrangement uses TRBV9 and TRBJ2-7, with TRBD1 matching over 8 bases. V was clipped by 1 base and J by 1 base; unmatched bases: 13. CDR3 length: 18 residues. Germline CDR1 reads SGDLS; CDR2 reads YYNGEE. CDR3 sequence (DNA): TGTGCCAGCAGCGTATCGGGATGGCCGGGACAGGCATCCTACGAGCAGTACTTC. This translates into CASSVSGWPGQASYEQYF.

This chain uses TRBV19 with TRBJ2-6; possible D gene TRBD1, 5 bases. The CDR3 runs 16 residues. V was pared by 7 bases and J by 0 bases, with 13 bases between. Germline CDR1 reads LNHDA; CDR2 reads SQIVND (reference sequence). The CDR3: CASIRGYGSGANVLTF. DNA for the CDR3: TGTGCCAGTATTAGGGGTTATGGCTCTGGGGCCAACGTCCTGACTTTC.

The V call is TRBV6-4, the J call TRBJ2-2; a possible D gene is TRBD2 (6 bases). Germline CDR1 reads MRHNA; CDR2 reads SNTAGT. V was shortened by 3 bases and J by 0 bases, with 11 bases between the two germline ends. The CDR3 runs 16 residues. The CDR3 DNA follows: TGTGCCAGCAGTGAGGGCGGGACCGCGAACACCGGGGAGCTGTTTTTT. It yields the protein CASSEGGTANTGELFF.

V gene TRBV27 combines with J gene TRBJ2-1; maybe TRBD2 (5 bases). CDR3 length: 12 residues. From germline, CDR1 is MNHEY and CDR2 SMNVEV (reference sequence). V lost 4 bases and J 7 bases, leaving 8 bases between the germline ends. This CDR3 is CASSSKRNEQFF. CDR3 bases: TGTGCCAGCAGTTCCAAGCGGAATGAGCAGTTCTTC.

This chain joins TRBV7-9 and TRBJ2-7, with 12 bases identical to TRBD1. Germline CDR1 SEHNR, CDR2 FQNEAQ (reference sequence). This CDR3 contains 18 residues. The V gene end was trimmed by 1 base and the J gene end by 4 bases; junction bases not matched to a gene: 11. CDR3 region: CASSLVPGQGALRYEQYF. The CDR3 nucleotides are TGTGCCAGCAGCTTAGTCCCGGGACAGGGGGCATTAAGGTACGAGCAGTACTTC. The full variable domain, in which reference TRBV7-9 and TRBJ2-7 provide the parts outside the CDR3, is DTGVSQNPRHKITKRGQNVTFRCDPISEHNRLYWYRQTLGQGPEFLTYFQNEAQLEKSRLLSDRFSAERPKGSFSTLEIQRTEQGDSAMYLCASSLVPGQGALRYEQYFGPGTRLTVT.

As DNA, the CDR3 is TGTGCCAGCAGCCGACGGGGGACTGAAGCTTTCTTT. This sequence encodes CASSRRGTEAFF. V gene TRBV6-5 combines with J gene TRBJ1-1, with D perhaps matching TRBD1 (5 bases). From germline, CDR1 is MNHEY and CDR2 SVGAGI. CDR3 length: 12 residues. V lost 6 bases to trimming and J lost 5 bases, with 10 bases between them.